This T cell receptor (beta chain) was profiled in a study of post-analysis software for immune sequencing data. For the study at large: Patients with relapsing-remitting, secondary progressive and progressive-relapsing multiple sclerosis courses were all represented.

Study conclusions and caveats: Compared with controls, patients showed significantly lower normalized Chao1 diversity. When patients were compared with controls, about five TRBV segments were more frequent, TRBV5-6, TRBV5-1 and TRBV20-1 among them.

This clonotype was seen a handful of times. What it recognizes is unknown. Every TCR beta cDNA library bore unique molecular identifiers. Yield was approximately 500,000 cDNA molecules from approximately 0.91 to 9.4 million T cells. One entry per CDR3 protein, called by TCRdb with MiXCR from the PCR reads. The sample records about 810,000 distinct CDR3 sequences, approximately 53% being singletons. The length of the CDR3 is 15 residues. Germline assignment: CDR1 DFQATT and CDR2 SNEGSKA (reference sequence). Trimming left V 0 bases short and J 0 bases short, with 9 bases between. V usage is TRBV20-1 and J usage is TRBJ1-5; D uncertain. This TCR was recovered from a girl aged 10 to 17 with multiple sclerosis. Sequencing was carried out using blood. The CDR3 protein is CSAREPGYSNQPQHF. The CDR3 DNA follows: TGCAGTGCTAGAGAGCCAGGATATAGCAATCAGCCCCAGCATTTT.